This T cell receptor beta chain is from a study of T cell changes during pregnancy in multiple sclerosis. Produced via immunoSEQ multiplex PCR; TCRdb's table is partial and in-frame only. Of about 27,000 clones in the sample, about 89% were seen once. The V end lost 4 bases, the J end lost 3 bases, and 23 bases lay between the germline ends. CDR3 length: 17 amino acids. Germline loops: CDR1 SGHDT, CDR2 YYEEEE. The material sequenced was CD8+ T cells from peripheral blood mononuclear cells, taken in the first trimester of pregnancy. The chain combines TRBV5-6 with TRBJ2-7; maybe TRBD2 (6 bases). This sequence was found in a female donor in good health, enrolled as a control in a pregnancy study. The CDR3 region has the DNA TGTGCCAGCAGCCATTCGAGGGACTCCCTTTTTGTCTACGAGCAGTACTTC. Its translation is CASSHSRDSLFVYEQYF.